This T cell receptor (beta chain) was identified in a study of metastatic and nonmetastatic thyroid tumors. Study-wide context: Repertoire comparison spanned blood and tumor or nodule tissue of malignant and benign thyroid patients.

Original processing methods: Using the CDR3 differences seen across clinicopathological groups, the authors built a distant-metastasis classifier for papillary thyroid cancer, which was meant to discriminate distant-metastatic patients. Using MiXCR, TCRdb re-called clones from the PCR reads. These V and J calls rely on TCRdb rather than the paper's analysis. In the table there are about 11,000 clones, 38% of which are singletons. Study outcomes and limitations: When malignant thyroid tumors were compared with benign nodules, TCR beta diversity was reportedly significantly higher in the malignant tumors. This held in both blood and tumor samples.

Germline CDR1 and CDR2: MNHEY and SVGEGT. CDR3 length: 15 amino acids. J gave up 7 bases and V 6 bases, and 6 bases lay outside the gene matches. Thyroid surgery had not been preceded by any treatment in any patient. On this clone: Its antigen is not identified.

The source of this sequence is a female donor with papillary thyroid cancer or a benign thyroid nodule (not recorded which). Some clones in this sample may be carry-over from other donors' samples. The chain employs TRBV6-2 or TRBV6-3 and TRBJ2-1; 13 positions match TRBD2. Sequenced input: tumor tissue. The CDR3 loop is CASSDGTSGKNEQFF. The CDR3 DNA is TGTGCCAGCAGCGACGGGACTAGCGGGAAAAATGAGCAGTTCTTC.